The 27 T cell receptor beta chains given below trace back to one sample, sequenced in a study of T cells in Graves' hyperthyroidism and ophthalmopathy. RNA transcripts gave rise to amplified TCR beta CDR3 regions. Using the HTBI primer set, a first-round RT-PCR was run on the TCR CDR3. In TCRdb, the multiplex PCR reads were re-called with MiXCR into one record per CDR3 protein. The repertoire has 500,000 to 750,000 distinct CDR3 sequences, approximately 15% of them found once; the top ten carry 6.5% to 8%. Input material: blood. The receptors were gathered from a woman younger than 45 with Graves' hyperthyroidism.

This clonotype was observed a few times. This chain links TRBV14 with TRBJ1-1; possible D gene TRBD1, 5 bases. Germline assignment: CDR1 SGHDN and CDR2 FVKESK. The CDR3 covers 16 residues. V lost 3 bases and J 1 base, leaving 15 bases between the germline ends. CDR3 nucleotides: TGTGCCAGCAGCCACTTCCCGGGGACCCCGAACACTGAAGCTTTCTTT. Translation: CASSHFPGTPNTEAFF.

The CDR3 nucleotides read TGTGCCATCAGTGCCCCAGGGAGCACTGAAGCTTTCTTT. As protein: CAISAPGSTEAFF. This rearrangement joins TRBV10-3 to TRBJ1-1, with a possible D match to TRBD1 (5 bases). Trimming pared 4 bases from V and 4 bases from J, leaving 10 bases between. The length of the CDR3 is 13 residues. Germline CDR1 and CDR2: ENHRY and SYGVKD.

In this sample, this clonotype turned up many times. The V gene is TRBV6-1, the J gene TRBJ2-7; a weak D match, TRBD1 (6 bases). V lost 5 bases, J lost 4 bases, and 12 bases lay in between. The CDR3 length is 13 residues. CDR1 is MNHNS and CDR2 is SASEGT in the germline V gene. DNA for the CDR3: TGTGCCAGCAGTATCGGGACACGATACGAGCAGTACTTC. Encoded protein: CASSIGTRYEQYF.

This clonotype was seen at least ten times. The gene calls are TRBV20-1 and TRBJ2-7, with 7 nucleotides matching TRBD2. The CDR3 loop spans 14 amino acids. Germline-derived CDR1 and CDR2 are DFQATT and SNEGSKA (reference sequence). V shed 3 bases and J 6 bases; nucleotides not matched to a gene: 11. The chain's CDR3 is CSARGFGGSGEQYF. The DNA of the CDR3 is TGCAGTGCTAGGGGTTTCGGCGGGAGCGGCGAGCAGTACTTC.

This chain links TRBV27 with TRBJ1-5, with 12 nucleotides matching TRBD1. CDR1 and CDR2 (germline): MNHEY, SMNVEV (reference sequence). The CDR3 runs to 15 residues. The junction had 6 bases not matched to a gene; V was cut back by 5 bases and J by 7 bases. The CDR3 DNA reads as TGTGCCAGCAGTCCCGGGACAGGGGGCAGGCAGCCCCAGCATTTT. Residues: CASSPGTGGRQPQHF.

This clonotype was detected ten times or more. The chain carries TRBV28 and TRBJ2-7, with D maybe TRBD2 (6 bases). V lost 7 bases and J 0 bases, leaving 10 bases between the germline ends. The germline CDR1 and CDR2 sequences are MDHEN and SYDVKM. This CDR3 is 13 amino acids long. The chain's CDR3 is CASIRRDSYEQYF. DNA for the CDR3: TGTGCCAGCATTAGGCGGGACTCCTACGAGCAGTACTTC.

This clonotype was detected ten times or more. The genes are TRBV6-1 and TRBJ2-7; D remains ambiguous. V lost 5 bases and J lost 3, with 11 bases in between. This CDR3 is built from 13 residues. In germline, CDR1 is MNHNS, CDR2 SASEGT. The CDR3 nucleotides are TGTGCCAGCAGTCCTAGGGTAGGCTACGAGCAGTACTTC. Protein sequence: CASSPRVGYEQYF.

The chain uses TRBV28 and TRBJ1-5; D remains ambiguous. V was trimmed by 11 bases and J by 6 bases, leaving 17 bases between them. Germline lookup yields CDR1 MDHEN and CDR2 SYDVKM. This CDR3 contains 13 residues. The CDR3 region has the DNA TGTGCCGGTTCCCGGGCGGGCGGTCAGCCCCAGCATTTT. Its protein product is CAGSRAGGQPQHF.

This clonotype was observed at least ten times. This sequence joins TRBV5-1 and TRBJ2-3; 9 bases match TRBD1. Trimming at V came to 0 bases and at J to 4 bases, leaving 3 bases not matched to a gene. The CDR3 runs to 15 residues. Germline V gene sequence: CDR1 SGHRS, CDR2 YFSETQ. For the CDR3, the DNA is TGCGCCAGCAGCTTGGCGGGGACAGGGTCAGATACGCAGTATTTT. Amino acids: CASSLAGTGSDTQYF.

The V and J genes are TRBV10-3 and TRBJ1-6; tentatively, D is TRBD1 (5 bases). Germline V gene data show CDR1 as ENHRY and CDR2 as SYGVKD. The CDR3 has 15 amino acids. V was cut by 10 bases and J by 5 bases, with 18 bases left in between. Written as DNA, the CDR3 is TGTGCCACCAAACCGTTGGGGGGGGATAATTCACCCCTCCACTTT. This codes for CATKPLGGDNSPLHF.

This clonotype was found many times. The rearrangement uses TRBV27 and TRBJ1-6; D not resolved. Germline CDR1 MNHEY, CDR2 SMNVEV (reference sequence). The CDR3 totals 14 residues. Trimming removed 6 bases at V and 7 bases at J, with 13 bases between. DNA for the CDR3: TGTGCCAGCAGCTTAGTCCAAGCCAATTCACCCCTCCACTTT. It encodes CASSLVQANSPLHF.

This clonotype was detected ten times or more. J is TRBJ1-3 and V is TRBV7-2; the D is unclear. CDR3 length: 14 residues. The V end lost 4 bases, the J end lost 0 bases, and 7 bases lay between the germline ends. Germline values: CDR1 SGHTA, CDR2 FQGNSA. CDR3 DNA: TGTGCCAGCAGCTCCGGGTACTCTGGAAACACCATATATTTT. This codes for CASSSGYSGNTIYF.

This clonotype was recorded at least ten times. The rearrangement joins TRBV7-2 to TRBJ2-3, with D possibly TRBD2 on 6 matching bases. Germline V gene sequence: CDR1 SGHTA, CDR2 FQGNSA. This CDR3 is 12 amino acids long. V lost 5 bases and J lost 8, with 11 bases in between. CDR3 DNA: TGTGCCAGCAGCCCTCAGGGAGGTACGCAGTATTTT. Protein: CASSPQGGTQYF.

The V and J genes are TRBV6-1 and TRBJ2-7; unclear D gene. Trimming left V 7 bases short and J 0 bases short, with 13 bases between. The CDR3 has 14 residues. Germline V gives CDR1 MNHNS, CDR2 SASEGT. In DNA, the CDR3 is TGTGCCAGCACTGACATCCCTAACTCCTACGAGCAGTACTTC. It yields the protein CASTDIPNSYEQYF.

This clonotype was seen a few times. This chain joins TRBV18 and TRBJ2-2; D gene unclear. Trimming took 3 bases from V and 0 from J, leaving 14 bases between them. The CDR3 runs 17 residues. Germline V gene data show CDR1 as KGHSH and CDR2 as LQKENI. The CDR3 loop is CASSPEFTATNTGELFF. The CDR3 DNA is TGTGCCAGCTCACCCGAGTTCACGGCTACGAACACCGGGGAGCTGTTTTTT. Full variable domain (missing parts from reference TRBV18 and TRBJ2-2): NAGVMQNPRHLVRRRGQEARLRCSPMKGHSHVYWYRQLPEEGLKFMVYLQKENIIDESGMPKERFSAEFPKEGPSILRIQQVVRGDSAAYFCASSPEFTATNTGELFFGEGSRLTVL.

This chain connects TRBV6-5 to TRBJ1-1; no reliable D call. This CDR3 is 14 amino acids long. Germline CDR1 reads MNHEY; CDR2 reads SVGAGI. Trimming took 2 bases from V and 1 from J, leaving 8 bases between them. The DNA of the CDR3 is TGTGCCAGCAGTTACAGGTTACCGAACACTGAAGCTTTCTTT. Protein product: CASSYRLPNTEAFF.

There are a few counts of this clonotype. V gene TRBV7-2 combines with J gene TRBJ1-2, with unresolved D. Germline loops: CDR1 SGHTA, CDR2 FQGNSA. The ends were cut back, 5 bases at V and 10 bases at J, with 14 bases in the middle. The CDR3 is 12 residues long. In nucleotides, the CDR3 is TGTGCCAGCAGCGGAGAGATCCGGGCCTACACCTTC. The encoded protein is CASSGEIRAYTF. The full variable domain, in which reference TRBV7-2 and TRBJ1-2 provide the parts outside the CDR3, is GAGVSQSPSNKVTEKGKDVELRCDPISGHTALYWYRQSLGQGLEFLIYFQGNSAPDKSGLPSDRFSAERTGGSVSTLTIQRTQQEDSAVYLCASSGEIRAYTFGSGTRLTVV.

V and J are TRBV20-1 and TRBJ2-1, with 7 bases aligning to TRBD2. The CDR3 extends over 14 amino acids. V shed 3 bases, J shed 2 bases, and the junction held 4 bases outside the gene matches. From germline, CDR1 is DFQATT and CDR2 SNEGSKA (reference sequence). The CDR3 spells CSASSGLTYNEQFF. The CDR3, as DNA: TGCAGTGCTAGCTCGGGACTAACCTACAATGAGCAGTTCTTC.

This clonotype was counted at least ten times. The gene calls are TRBV5-1 and TRBJ2-7; tentative D call: TRBD2 (5 bases). V lost 0 bases, J lost 3 bases, and 10 bases lay in between. Germline V CDR1 and CDR2: SGHRS, YFSETQ. The CDR3 is 14 amino acids. The CDR3 nucleotides are TGCGCCAGCAGCTTGGCTCCGGGGATCTACGAGCAGTACTTC. It specifies CASSLAPGIYEQYF.

In its sample, this clonotype was seen many times. The chain employs TRBV5-1 and TRBJ2-1, with no clear D. CDR1 SGHRS and CDR2 YFSETQ come from the germline V gene. Trimming left V 6 bases short and J 0 bases short, with 10 bases between. The CDR3 covers 14 residues. CDR3 region: CASILDLSYNEQFF. As DNA, the CDR3 is TGCGCCAGCATATTGGACCTCTCCTACAATGAGCAGTTCTTC.

V and J are TRBV6-1 and TRBJ1-5, with D unresolved. CDR3 size: 15 residues. Germline-derived CDR1 and CDR2 are MNHNS and SASEGT. The V gene lost 3 bases and the J gene lost 4 bases, with 13 bases spanning the gap. The CDR3 region is CASSDRRRHNQPQHF. As DNA, the CDR3 is TGTGCCAGCAGTGATAGACGGAGACATAATCAGCCCCAGCATTTT.

This clonotype occurred a few times. This chain uses TRBV5-1 with TRBJ2-1, with a possible D match to TRBD2 (6 bases). Germline values: CDR1 SGHRS, CDR2 YFSETQ. The CDR3 has 16 amino acids. V lost 6 bases and J 0 bases, leaving 16 bases between the germline ends. The CDR3 coding sequence is TGCGCCAGCACTTCCACCGGGACTCCCTCCTACAATGAGCAGTTCTTC. This gives the protein CASTSTGTPSYNEQFF. Full variable domain (remainder filled in from reference TRBV5-1 and TRBJ2-1): KAGVTQTPRYLIKTRGQQVTLSCSPISGHRSVSWYQQTPGQGLQFLFEYFSETQRNKGNFPGRFSGRQFSNSRSEMNVSTLELGDSALYLCASTSTGTPSYNEQFFGPGTRLTVL.

This clonotype occurred many times. The chain employs TRBV7-2 and TRBJ2-3; TRBD2 matches 9 bases. The CDR3 length is 19 residues. Germline V CDR1 and CDR2: SGHTA, FQGNSA. The trim removed 5 bases at V and 5 bases at J, leaving 20 bases unmatched. The CDR3 DNA is TGTGCCAGCAGCCCGCCTGGGGGCGGGAGGGCCTGGTCAAAAGATACGCAGTATTTT. It codes for CASSPPGGGRAWSKDTQYF.

This clonotype was picked up many times. J is TRBJ2-7 and V is TRBV18; perhaps D is TRBD1 or TRBD2 (5 bases each). V lost 6 bases, J lost 5 bases, and 20 bases lay in between. Germline assignment: CDR1 KGHSH and CDR2 LQKENI. This CDR3 contains 15 residues. CDR3 DNA sequence: TGTGCCAGCTCCCCGGGACCCAAAGCCGGAAACGAGCAGTACTTC. This translates into CASSPGPKAGNEQYF. The full variable domain, with the rest looked up from reference TRBV18 and TRBJ2-7, is NAGVMQNPRHLVRRRGQEARLRCSPMKGHSHVYWYRQLPEEGLKFMVYLQKENIIDESGMPKERFSAEFPKEGPSILRIQQVVRGDSAAYFCASSPGPKAGNEQYFGPGTRLTVT.

The V gene is TRBV20-1, the J gene TRBJ1-3; D unresolved. This CDR3 has 13 amino acids. Trimming stripped 2 bases from V and 3 bases from J, with 8 bases between. Germline V CDR1 and CDR2: DFQATT, SNEGSKA (reference sequence). The DNA of the CDR3 is TGCAGTGCTAGAACCGGCGGTGGAAACACCATATATTTT. Amino acid sequence: CSARTGGGNTIYF.

Many counts were recorded for this clonotype. The rearrangement uses TRBV20-1 and TRBJ2-7; 7 positions match TRBD1. Unmatched junction bases numbered 11, after V lost 3 bases and J lost 3 bases. Germline-derived CDR1 and CDR2 are DFQATT and SNEGSKA (reference sequence). This CDR3 is built from 15 residues. The chain's CDR3 is CSARGDEGGDYEQYF. The DNA for the CDR3 is TGCAGTGCTAGGGGAGACGAAGGGGGCGACTACGAGCAGTACTTC.

This clonotype has ten or more counts. The chain is built from TRBV6-1 and TRBJ2-3, with 8 bases identical to TRBD2. The CDR3 has 15 residues. Per germline, CDR1 MNHNS and CDR2 SASEGT. Trimming at V came to 5 bases and at J to 5 bases, leaving 9 bases not matched to a gene. The chain's CDR3 is CASSTGAGEVDTQYF. The CDR3 bases are TGTGCCAGCAGTACTGGAGCGGGAGAGGTAGATACGCAGTATTTT.